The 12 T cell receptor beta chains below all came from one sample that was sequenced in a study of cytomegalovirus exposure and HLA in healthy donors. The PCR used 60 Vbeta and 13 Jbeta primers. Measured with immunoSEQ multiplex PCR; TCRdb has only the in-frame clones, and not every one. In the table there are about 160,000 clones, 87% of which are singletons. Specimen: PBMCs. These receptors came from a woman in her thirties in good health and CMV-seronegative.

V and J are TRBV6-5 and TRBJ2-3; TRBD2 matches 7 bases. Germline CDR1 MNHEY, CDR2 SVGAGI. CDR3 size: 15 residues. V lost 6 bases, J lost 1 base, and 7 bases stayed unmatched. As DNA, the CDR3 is TGTGCCAGCAGCCTACTTGGGGGGGGCACAGATACGCAGTATTTT. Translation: CASSLLGGGTDTQYF.

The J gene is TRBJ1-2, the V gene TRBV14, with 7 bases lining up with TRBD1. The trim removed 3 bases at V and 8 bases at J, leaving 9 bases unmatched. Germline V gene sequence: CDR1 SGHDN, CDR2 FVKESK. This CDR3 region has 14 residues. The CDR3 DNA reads TGTGCCAGCAGCCACCCGGGACAGCCCCTGGGCTACACCTTC. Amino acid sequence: CASSHPGQPLGYTF.

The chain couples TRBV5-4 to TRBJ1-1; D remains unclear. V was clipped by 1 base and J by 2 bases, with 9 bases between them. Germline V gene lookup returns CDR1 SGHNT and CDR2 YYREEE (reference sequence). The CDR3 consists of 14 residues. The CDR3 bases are TGTGCCAGCAGCTTGCAGGTCGCAAACACTGAAGCTTTCTTT. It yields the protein CASSLQVANTEAFF.

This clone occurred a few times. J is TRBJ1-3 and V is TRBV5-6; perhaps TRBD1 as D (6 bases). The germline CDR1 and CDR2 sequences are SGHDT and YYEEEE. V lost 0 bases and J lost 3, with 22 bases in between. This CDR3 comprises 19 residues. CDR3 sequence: CASSLGPLSKQGYGNTIYF. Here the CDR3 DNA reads TGTGCCAGCAGCTTGGGCCCCCTTAGTAAACAGGGATATGGAAACACCATATATTTT.

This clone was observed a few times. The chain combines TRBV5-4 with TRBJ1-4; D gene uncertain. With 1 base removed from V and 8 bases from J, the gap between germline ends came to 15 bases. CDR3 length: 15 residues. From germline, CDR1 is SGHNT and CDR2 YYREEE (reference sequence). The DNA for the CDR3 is TGTGCCAGCAGCTTGCGTACGGGAGTGGAGGAAAAACTGTTTTTT. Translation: CASSLRTGVEEKLFF.

The CDR3 is CSVEGERGGPHTPRTDTQYF. DNA of the CDR3: TGCAGCGTTGAGGGAGAGCGGGGGGGCCCCCACACACCCCGCACAGATACGCAGTATTTT. The J gene is TRBJ2-3, the V gene TRBV29-1, with 10 nucleotides matching TRBD2. Germline V lookup: CDR1 SQVTM, CDR2 ANQGSEA. Germline trimming cut 3 bases from V and 1 base from J; bases unmatched to any gene: 19. The CDR3 spans 20 residues.

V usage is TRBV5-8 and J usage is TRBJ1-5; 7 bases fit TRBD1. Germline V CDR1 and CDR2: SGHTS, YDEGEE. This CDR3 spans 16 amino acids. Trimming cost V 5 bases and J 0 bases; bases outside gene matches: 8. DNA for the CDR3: TGTGCCAGCAGACAACCCAGGGGGAGTAGCAATCAGCCCCAGCATTTT. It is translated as CASRQPRGSSNQPQHF.

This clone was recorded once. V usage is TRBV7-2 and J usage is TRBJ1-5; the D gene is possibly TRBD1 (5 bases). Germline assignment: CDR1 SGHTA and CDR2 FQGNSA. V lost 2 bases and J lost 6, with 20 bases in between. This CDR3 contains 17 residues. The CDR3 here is CASSLFGAELPPQPQHF. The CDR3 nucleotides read TGTGCCAGCAGCTTATTTGGGGCAGAGCTACCTCCTCAGCCCCAGCATTTT.

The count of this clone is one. CDR3 DNA: TGTGCCAGCAGTCTACTAGCGGGAGGTGGGACCGGGGAGCTGTTTTTT. Its translation is CASSLLAGGGTGELFF. This chain connects TRBV27 to TRBJ2-2; 12 bases match TRBD2. V lost 5 bases and J lost 5; bases outside the gene matches: 6. CDR1 is MNHEY and CDR2 is SMNVEV in the germline V gene (reference sequence). The CDR3 has 16 amino acids.

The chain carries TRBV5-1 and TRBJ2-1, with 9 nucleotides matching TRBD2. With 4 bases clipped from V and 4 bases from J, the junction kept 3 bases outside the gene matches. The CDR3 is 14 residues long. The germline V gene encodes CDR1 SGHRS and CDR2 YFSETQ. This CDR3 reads CASSGREGYNEQFF. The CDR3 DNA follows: TGCGCCAGCAGCGGGCGGGAGGGGTACAATGAGCAGTTCTTC.

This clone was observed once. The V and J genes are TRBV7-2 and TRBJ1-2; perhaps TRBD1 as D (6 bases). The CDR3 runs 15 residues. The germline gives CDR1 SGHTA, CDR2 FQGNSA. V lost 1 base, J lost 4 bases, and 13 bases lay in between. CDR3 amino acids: CASSLGGGIPYGYTF. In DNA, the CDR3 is TGTGCCAGCAGCTTAGGGGGGGGCATTCCCTATGGCTACACCTTC. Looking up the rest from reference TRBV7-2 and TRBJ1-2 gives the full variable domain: GAGVSQSPSNKVTEKGKDVELRCDPISGHTALYWYRQSLGQGLEFLIYFQGNSAPDKSGLPSDRFSAERTGGSVSTLTIQRTQQEDSAVYLCASSLGGGIPYGYTFGSGTRLTVV.

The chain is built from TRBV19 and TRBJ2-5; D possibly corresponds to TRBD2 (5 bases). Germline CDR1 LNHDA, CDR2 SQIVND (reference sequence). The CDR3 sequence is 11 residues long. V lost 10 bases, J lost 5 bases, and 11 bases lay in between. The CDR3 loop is CATSRGETQYF. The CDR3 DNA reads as TGTGCCACCTCCCGAGGGGAGACCCAGTACTTC.